This T cell receptor beta chain emerged from a study of shared clonotypes between healthy human individuals. Trimming shortened V by 3 bases and J by 10 bases, and 10 bases separated the two germline ends. The CDR3 sequence is 11 residues long. The germline gives CDR1 SQVTM, CDR2 ANQGSEA. Some clones are missing from TCRdb's copy, which holds only in-frame ones; the method was immunoSEQ multiplex PCR. The sample has roughly 2.2 million clones; about 92% are singletons. The source of this sequence is a man aged 18 to 29 in good health. Some clones in this sample may be carry-over from other donors' samples. Sequencing was done on a sample of naive CD4+ T cells from PBMCs. Subset denoted: CD45RA+ positively selected. This chain connects TRBV29-1 to TRBJ2-1; D may be TRBD1 (5 bases). CDR3 amino acids: CSVDRAYEQFF. The CDR3 DNA reads as TGCAGCGTTGACAGGGCCTACGAGCAGTTCTTC.